This T cell receptor beta chain was found in a study of cytomegalovirus exposure and HLA in healthy donors (dated by TCRdb to 2017 to 2019). About the investigation overall: An earlier analysis of approximately 550 of the donors reported about 250 Gb of sequence data and 117 million unique TCR beta sequences from around 200 million T cells. An early release that covered more than 550 HLA-typed donors contained 300 to 350 gigabases of sequencing data and about 84 million unique TCR sequences. Among the roughly 400 genotyped donors, approximately 77% belonged to the genetic ancestry cluster associated with self-reported Caucasian donors. The study aimed to test whether cataloging public T cell receptors could reveal signatures of past pathogen exposure. Using immunosequencing, the study profiled T cell repertoires from about 620 subjects and related those repertoires to cytomegalovirus serostatus. Along with the roughly 700-subject first cohort, a separate validation cohort of around 110 different subjects was used. The study combined high-throughput TCR immunosequencing, statistical association of individual TCRs with disease status, and machine learning to predict cytomegalovirus infection status. A later analysis re-examined previously published TCR beta repertoires from more than 600 donors and added high-resolution HLA genotyping to investigate patterns of TCR occurrence. Rather than drawing on any new phenotypic data, the later analysis identified candidate immune exposures from TCR beta sequences and the way those sequences occurred across donors. An earlier analysis of more than 450 of the donors used high-throughput TCR beta sequencing to judge whether each TCR beta V gene segment behaved as functional or pseudogenic. Alongside the repertoire data, information on donor age, sex, ethnicity and CMV serostatus was compiled. A later genetic analysis took genome-wide SNP genotypes for about three fifths of the roughly 670 donors and used that subset as a discovery cohort. All discovery cohort repertoires had been generated on a single sequencing platform. HLA typing covered class I and class II loci at four-digit resolution. Typing coverage varied by locus: roughly 620-630 donors for A, B, C, DRB1 and DQB1; approximately 520 for DQA1; nearly 610 for DPA1; more than 450 for DPB1. Because of strong linkage in the cohort, a handful of DR-DQ haplotypes were treated as single units for association and clustering. On average, around 240,000 unique TCR beta nucleotide sequences were sequenced per donor among 398 genotyped donors of the cohort, with 15% to 20% of those sequences being non-productive. Study-level results and caveats: Compared with equally common non-associated chains, HLA-associated TCR beta chains in a later analysis were more clonally expanded and had lower generation probabilities. In both the original and validation cohorts, the classifier was reported to diagnose cytomegalovirus status with high specificity and sensitivity. In vitro tests confirmed that three of the cytomegalovirus-associated TCR beta chains recognize cytomegalovirus antigens. Linkage disequilibrium might explain the correlated functional status among segregating V segments, but an unknown experimental factor could not be ruled out. Because the 87-base-pair reads could not distinguish some IMGT-functional V segments, including TRBV6-2 and TRBV6-3, those segments were excluded. Most CMV-associated TCR beta chains appeared to be HLA-restricted in a later analysis, and the HLA associations seemed to be driven largely by CMV exposure. Presence/absence analyses assumed roughly uniform sequencing depth across donors, an assumption that may not hold. When HLA alleles, especially DR and DQ, strongly co-occurred, attributing TCR associations to individual alleles was difficult. Specific HLA alleles were associated with 15,000 to 20,000 TCR beta sequences at a false discovery rate of 0.05 in a later analysis. In a later analysis, TCR association rates were found to vary across HLA loci, with the most associated TCRs seen for DRB1 alleles and the fewest for HLA-C alleles. Several of the top co-occurrence clusters appeared to be linked to parvovirus B19, influenza, CMV and Epstein-Barr virus, according to a later analysis. In an earlier analysis of roughly 500 of the donors, most TCR beta V segments appeared in productive rearrangements about 87% or about 30% of the time, broadly matching IMGT annotations. A group of highly shared sequence variants was considered likely to be a technical artifact of the sequencing pipeline. Across donors, most TCR sequences were observed very rarely, whereas some public TCRs were present in many individuals. V-gene and J-gene trimming of TCR beta chains was associated with a missense DCLRE1C variant in a later genetic analysis, and the association was replicated in an independent cohort. A further reported finding was that TCR beta sequences accurately predicted the HLA-A and HLA-B alleles for most subjects in the first cohort. Seventeen rarely observed V segments, including chromosome 9 orphons, were excluded from the earlier analysis of approximately 600 of the donors because counts were too low. This cohort had only TCR beta chains sequenced, and the lack of alpha or paired-chain data limited which features could be detected. Because HLA typing was unavailable for some donors at each locus, only the typed subset was used in association tests. In a later genetic analysis, fewer N-insertions in productive TCRs were reported among donors in an Asian-associated ancestry cluster than the 666-donor mean. It was suggested by the authors that the approach could potentially be generalized to other disease states and immunological phenotypes. The study gave a list of about 160 TCR beta chains associated with cytomegalovirus. The only immune exposure information available for the cohort was CMV serostatus.

Note on this clone: Its antigen specificity is not known. No clone much larger than this one lies a single base away; base qualities are absent.

The germline V gene (reference sequence) specifies GTSNPN as CDR1 and SVGIG as CDR2. V is clipped by 7 bases and J by 1 base, and the sequence between their germline boundaries is 17 bases long. The CDR3 sequence holds 15 residues, the cysteine and phenylalanine included. Only CDR3 DNA is held: 45 bases, read in frame from base 1. Library prep was done by the immunoSEQ multiplex PCR assay. For the multiplex PCR, a mixture combining 60 forward primers for TCR Vbeta segments and 13 reverse primers for TCR Jbeta segments was used. The CDR3 region of rearranged TCR beta genes was amplified from genomic DNA with a multiplex PCR assay. The amplified TCR beta libraries were sequenced on the Illumina HiSeq System as 87-base-pair reads. On the study's bioinformatics: A later analysis counted tens of millions of unique TCR beta chains across the roughly 700 repertoires, and around 12 million of these chains were shared by at least two donors. Raw reads were error-corrected and collapsed into unique sequences by a nearest-neighbor algorithm in which closely related sequences were merged to remove PCR and sequencing errors. V, D and J gene segments were assigned by aligning CDR3 sequences to IMGT reference sequences. For a sequence to be retained, a match of at least six nucleotides to both a V gene segment and a J gene segment was required. Rearrangements were classified as productive when the CDR3 lacked stop codons and remained in frame with V and J, and all other rearrangements were classified as non-productive. CDR3 was defined according to IMGT convention as the region running from the second conserved V-encoded cysteine to the conserved J-encoded phenylalanine. The earlier analysis of about 610 of the donors excluded any sequence lacking an unambiguous match to a single V gene segment. An earlier analysis of several hundred of the donors called V segments functional above 56.7% productive rearrangements and segregating when the between-donor standard deviation exceeded 5%. A statistical classification framework was developed to diagnose cytomegalovirus status using the catalog of TCR beta chain sequences. In a later analysis, TCR nucleotide sequences were compared against IMGT/GENE-DB human TR gene sequences so that V and J genes could be assigned. Using the TCRdist pipeline, a later analysis assigned CDR3 sequences along with most-parsimonious VDJ recombination scenarios. A later analysis defined each TCR beta chain by its CDR3 amino acid sequence plus V-gene family, and excluded reads lacking a unique V-gene family. In a later analysis, 550 to 650 highly shared, low-generation-probability nucleotide sequences were removed to address suspected cross-contamination and a sequencing artifact. A later analysis calculated a clonal expansion index for each public chain from normalized within-repertoire ranks of inferred template counts. Generation probabilities in a later analysis came from a VDJ recombination model fitted to out-of-frame rearrangements, and those results were checked against IGoR. Hypergeometric tests were used in a later analysis to score TCR-TCR, TCR-HLA and TCR-CMV co-occurrence, with a repertoire-size bias correction applied to the TCR pairs. A later analysis estimated false discovery rates by permuting HLA or CMV assignments 20 times. A later analysis grouped co-occurring TCRs with DBSCAN, adding TCRdist sequence similarity when clustering within HLA-allele-positive subsets. Co-occurrence clustering excluded repertoires with fewer than 30,000 or more than 120,000 public chains, plus five with anomalous nucleotide sharing. Here the immuneACCESS table is served through TCRdb, limited to in-frame sequences with V and J called. Missing clones are a known gap in these copies; in checked studies unresolved V genes cover under half, and the rest lacks a known reason. V and J calls and clone size are as listed in that table; D and trimming were resolved from the DNA. Across this sample there are 150,000 to 200,000 clones, with almost 85% seen only once. The leading ten clones occupy around 0.25% of the sample.

The cohort consisted of 600 or so healthy bone marrow donors. At the time of sampling, all cohort members were nominally healthy, though unrecorded immune exposures were likely present. The donor tested CMV seronegative, placing the donor among the 352 seronegative members of the cohort. Every donor gave a peripheral blood sample, and the peripheral blood mononuclear cells from that sample were used for TCR beta sequencing. Genomic DNA was extracted from the blood cell samples with the Qiagen DNeasy Blood Extraction Kit. This TCR derives from a boy younger than 18 in good health and CMV-seronegative. The sequencing input was PBMCs. The V gene is TRBV30 and the J gene is TRBJ1-5, with an unclear D gene assignment. The DNA reads TGTGCCTTAAAGAGGGAAGATGTGAGCAATCAGCCCCAGCATTTT. This is translated as CALKREDVSNQPQHF.